The T cell receptor (beta chain) described here comes from a study of blood T cell repertoires in COVID-19. Across the study: Spain, Italy and the United States supplied samples that represented acute and convalescent COVID-19. Sources were T cells, B-cell-depleted T cells, or PBMCs; the material itself was cDNA or gDNA.

This CDR3 is 14 amino acids long. V shed 5 bases and J 5 bases; nucleotides not matched to a gene: 9. Germline V lookup: CDR1 SQVTM, CDR2 ANQGSEA. Here immunoSEQ multiplex PCR was the method, and the copy in TCRdb shows in-frame clones only, minus some. The sample carries tens of thousands of clones, 84% recorded once. The V call is TRBV29-1, the J call TRBJ1-2, with 9 bases that match TRBD1. Specimen: peripheral blood. The sequence came from a man aged 55-75 years with acute or convalescent COVID-19. CDR3 coding DNA: TGCAGCGTTCGACAGGGGGTCTGGCGGTATGGCTACACCTTC. It translates to CSVRQGVWRYGYTF.